Following are 19 T cell receptor beta chains from one sample sequenced in a study of T cells in Graves' hyperthyroidism and ophthalmopathy (dated by TCRdb to between 2017 and 2020). The library was prepared using multiplex PCR. TCRdb lists the instrument as Illumina HiSeq 2000. The TCR beta CDR3 regions were amplified from RNA transcripts. The TCR CDR3 was subjected to a first round of RT-PCR using the HTBI primer set and the Qiagen OneStep RT-PCR kit. Starting from the raw public reads, TCRdb applied fastp trimming at Q25, assembled clones with MiXCR and retained in-frame beta chains. Duplicate CDR3 protein sequences are folded into a single record with the most common DNA and genes. Present in this sample are roughly 570,000 distinct CDR3 sequences, about 45% of which were seen just once. Roughly 8.2% of the sample is in the top ten clones. The sequenced sample consisted of peripheral blood or thyroid tissue (not recorded which). Receptor source: a woman between 18 and 29 years old with Graves' hyperthyroidism.

The sample holds many counts of this clonotype. This rearrangement joins TRBV29-1 to TRBJ2-2; 7 bases match TRBD1. V dropped 0 bases and J dropped 6; count of bases not matched to a gene: 4. CDR1 and CDR2 (germline): SQVTM, ANQGSEA. CDR3 length equals 14 residues. The CDR3 nucleotides are TGCAGCGTTGAAGATGGGCAGGGGGCCGGGGAGCTGTTTTTT. Amino acids: CSVEDGQGAGELFF.

The genes are TRBV7-9 and TRBJ2-5; D is perhaps TRBD2 (5 bases). V lost 3 bases and J 10 bases, leaving 12 bases between the germline ends. The CDR3 covers 12 residues. Germline V lookup: CDR1 SEHNR, CDR2 FQNEAQ (reference sequence). Here the CDR3 reads CASSFKLERQYF. The DNA for the CDR3 is TGTGCCAGCAGCTTTAAACTAGAGCGCCAGTACTTC.

The table lists this clonotype with many counts. The chain links TRBV29-1 to TRBJ1-1; D gene uncertain. V was cut by 2 bases and J by 7 bases, with 8 bases left in between. This CDR3 comprises 11 residues. The germline V gene encodes CDR1 SQVTM and CDR2 ANQGSEA. The CDR3 nucleotides read TGCAGCGTTGAAAGGGAGGTTGAAGCTTTCTTT. This translates into CSVEREVEAFF.

This clonotype was detected many times. An end of the junction does not agree with germline; a read error may underlie this. The V gene is TRBV2, the J gene TRBJ2-7, with 10 bases aligning to TRBD2. CDR3 size: 14 residues. In germline, CDR1 is SNHLY, CDR2 FYNNEI. CDR3 in amino acids: CASSEAGGSYEQYF. CDR3 DNA sequence: TGTGCCAGCAGCGAAGCGGGAGGGTCCTACGAGCAGTACTTC.

This clonotype was seen many times. The V and J genes are TRBV9 and TRBJ1-6; D gene uncertain. Germline values: CDR1 SGDLS, CDR2 YYNGEE. V dropped 4 bases and J dropped 4 bases, with 12 bases sitting between them. This CDR3 is built from 15 residues. CDR3 in amino acids: CASSPRPTYNSPLHF. Written as DNA, the CDR3 is TGTGCCAGCAGCCCCCGACCGACTTATAATTCACCCCTCCACTTT.

This clonotype showed up just a few times. The CDR3 region has the DNA TGTGCTAGTGGTTTGTATTTTATACAAAAGAACACTGAAGCTTTCTTT. Protein: CASGLYFIQKNTEAFF. The chain joins TRBV12-5 to TRBJ1-1; the D is unclear. From germline, CDR1 is LGHNT and CDR2 FRNRAP. With 2 bases removed from V and 1 base from J, the gap between germline ends came to 14 bases. CDR3 length: 16 residues.

The chain carries TRBV25-1 and TRBJ1-4; D is ambiguous. Trimming took off 2 bases at V and 1 base at J, with 8 bases between the two ends. Germline V gene sequence: CDR1 MGHDK, CDR2 SYGVNS. This CDR3 contains 15 residues. CDR3 sequence: CASSEISLTNEKLFF. As DNA, the CDR3 is TGTGCCAGCAGTGAAATTTCGCTAACTAATGAAAAACTGTTTTTT.

This clonotype was counted a few times. CDR3 sequence reads: CASSYQGLAAGELFF. CDR3 sequence (DNA): TGTGCCAGCAGTTACCAGGGACTAGCGGCCGGGGAGCTGTTTTTT. J is TRBJ2-2 and V is TRBV6-2 or TRBV6-3; 11 positions match TRBD2. Germline CDR1 and CDR2: MNHEY and SVGEGT. The junction had 2 bases not matched to a gene; V was cut back by 2 bases and J by 6 bases. This CDR3 is built from 15 residues.

This clonotype was detected many times. V gene TRBV2 combines with J gene TRBJ1-5; 7 bases agree with TRBD1. The CDR3 runs 13 residues. CDR1 SNHLY and CDR2 FYNNEI come from the germline V gene. The V segment lost 7 bases and the J segment 2 bases; nucleotides outside the gene matches: 2. CDR3 coding DNA: TGTGCCAGCAAAGACAGGGGCAATCAGCCCCAGCATTTT. It codes for CASKDRGNQPQHF.

In this sample, this clonotype turned up many times. The J gene is TRBJ1-1, the V gene TRBV6-5, with D possibly being TRBD1 (5 bases). The length of the CDR3 is 15 residues. The V gene lost 2 bases and the J gene lost 1 base, with 11 bases spanning the gap. In germline, CDR1 is MNHEY, CDR2 SVGAGI. CDR3 region: CASSYNRQGNTEAFF. The CDR3, as DNA: TGTGCCAGCAGTTACAATAGGCAGGGGAACACTGAAGCTTTCTTT.

DNA for the CDR3: TGTGCCAGCAGCCCTTACGGAGGGACTTCGGGCAATCAGCCCCAGCATTTT. The encoded protein is CASSPYGGTSGNQPQHF. V usage is TRBV5-4 and J usage is TRBJ1-5; a possible D gene is TRBD1 (5 bases). CDR1 and CDR2 from the germline V gene are SGHNT and YYREEE (reference sequence). The CDR3 contains 17 residues. Trimming stripped 4 bases from V and 2 bases from J, with 19 bases between.

This clonotype was counted between two and nine times. The V gene is TRBV2, the J gene TRBJ2-3; 7 bases are shared with TRBD2. The CDR3 sequence is 15 residues long. Germline values: CDR1 SNHLY, CDR2 FYNNEI. V was clipped by 4 bases and J by 1 base; unmatched bases: 5. The CDR3 loop reads CASSGLLAGTDTQYF. The CDR3 region has the DNA TGTGCCAGCAGTGGTCTTCTAGCGGGCACAGATACGCAGTATTTT.

This clonotype was picked up many times. V usage is TRBV12-3 or TRBV12-4 and J usage is TRBJ2-6; TRBD1 is a possible D gene (6 bases). The CDR3 covers 17 residues. V was pared by 4 bases and J by 3 bases, with 16 bases between. DNA of the CDR3: TGTGCCAGCAGTTCATATCCTACAGGGAATGGGGCCAACGTCCTGACTTTC. It translates to CASSSYPTGNGANVLTF.

The chain couples TRBV7-2 to TRBJ2-7; no firm D call. The J call may not be correct, given that the DNA end is closer to TRBJ2-1. This CDR3 region has 14 residues. Germline CDR1 SGHTA, CDR2 FQGNSA. The CDR3: CASNTDLLNNEQFF. The CDR3 region has the DNA TGTGCCAGCAACACGGACCTTTTAAACAATGAGCAGTTCTTC.

This clonotype showed up many times. The chain recombines TRBV5-6 with TRBJ2-7; no firm D call. The CDR3 sequence is 14 residues long. Germline CDR1 SGHDT, CDR2 YYEEEE. The ends were cut back, 8 bases at V and 2 bases at J, with 17 bases in the middle. The CDR3 sequence: CASTTDARTYEQYF. As DNA, the CDR3 is TGTGCCAGTACAACGGACGCGCGGACCTACGAGCAGTACTTC. Full variable domain (outside the CDR3, taken from reference TRBV5-6 and TRBJ2-7): DAGVTQSPTHLIKTRGQQVTLRCSPKSGHDTVSWYQQALGQGPQFIFQYYEEEERQRGNFPDRFSGHQFPNYSSELNVNALLLGDSALYLCASTTDARTYEQYFGPGTRLTVT.

About this clonotype itself: A much more abundant neighbour one base away suggests this may be a read error. The conserved phenylalanine or tryptophan normally closing the CDR3 is absent here, so this likely arose from a read error. V and J are TRBV7-8 and TRBJ2-5, with 7 bases identical to TRBD2. Trimming cost V 4 bases and J 4 bases; bases outside gene matches: 0. CDR1 and CDR2 (germline): SGHVS, FQNEAQ. This CDR3 comprises 12 residues. CDR3 nucleotide sequence: TGTGCCAGCAGCTCTAGCGGAGAGACCCAGTACCTC. Translated: CASSSSGETQYL.

The chain uses TRBV5-8 and TRBJ1-2, with 10 bases aligning to TRBD1. V gave up 9 bases and J gave up 4 bases; unmatched junction bases: 9. There are 14 residues in the CDR3. CDR1 and CDR2 (germline): SGHTS, YDEGEE. This chain's CDR3 is CATGTGERSYGYTF. The CDR3 coding sequence is TGTGCCACCGGGACAGGGGAAAGGAGCTATGGCTACACCTTC.

This clonotype was found many times. The V call is TRBV12-5, the J call TRBJ2-5, with 8 nucleotides matching TRBD1. The CDR3 is 15 residues long. V dropped 5 bases and J dropped 2; count of bases not matched to a gene: 7. Germline-derived CDR1 and CDR2 are LGHNT and FRNRAP. CDR3 loop: CASGAWTGSQETQYF. For the CDR3, the DNA is TGTGCTAGTGGTGCTTGGACAGGGTCGCAAGAGACCCAGTACTTC.

Worth noting for this clonotype: A clone one base away is much larger, so this may be a read error. This chain connects TRBV7-2 to TRBJ2-5; D is possibly TRBD1 (5 bases). The end of the DNA aligns better with TRBJ2-1, so the J call may be wrong. CDR3 length equals 10 residues. Germline CDR1 reads SGHTA; CDR2 reads FQGNSA. The CDR3 sequence is CASSGAEQFF. The CDR3 nucleotides read TGTGCCAGCAGCGGGGCTGAGCAGTTCTTC.